A selection of T cell receptor beta chains follows, all from one sample in a study of T cell repertoires in cytomegalovirus infection. TCRdb reanalysed the reads using MiXCR and keeps one entry per CDR3 protein. The table lists about 740,000 distinct CDR3 sequences, about a third of them singletons. The sequenced material came from PBMCs. These receptors originate from a human donor in good health (CMV status not recorded). Some clones in this sample may be carry-over from other donors' samples. Both conserved end residues are part of each CDR3. A D gene is named only where the DNA matches it firmly. Not all rows give a size; the values are once, few, many and, for expanded clones, a class.

D gene: TRBD1
V gene: TRBV5-6
clone size: few
CDR3 protein: CASRTGGQANSYEQYF

D gene: TRBD2
V gene: TRBV28
clone size: NA
CDR3 protein: CASSLIGTSGYNDEQYF

D gene: NA
V gene: TRBV5-6
clone size: NA
CDR3 protein: CASSLWGGLSPLHF

D gene: TRBD1
V gene: TRBV28
clone size: NA
CDR3 protein: CASSLTEQGTTIYF

D gene: NA
V gene: TRBV5-6
clone size: few
CDR3 protein: CASSGDGYEQYF

D gene: TRBD1
V gene: TRBV5-4
clone size: once
CDR3 protein: CASSHDRAYNSPLHF

D gene: TRBD2
V gene: TRBV7-2
clone size: few
CDR3 protein: CASSTQLAGVTGELFF

D gene: TRBD1
V gene: TRBV27
clone size: NA
CDR3 protein: CASSPMGTERYEQYF

D gene: NA
V gene: TRBV19
clone size: few
CDR3 protein: CASSTISGAGIYGYTF

D gene: NA
V gene: TRBV5-6
clone size: few
CDR3 protein: CASSLRDRVNQPQHF

D gene: TRBD1
V gene: TRBV7-3
clone size: NA
CDR3 protein: CASSLPRGTGDDEQYF

D gene: NA
V gene: TRBV6-6
clone size: once
CDR3 protein: CASRSGFGGNPANALTF

D gene: TRBD2
V gene: TRBV20-1
clone size: NA
CDR3 protein: CSARALAGAYEQYF

D gene: TRBD2
V gene: TRBV9
clone size: NA
CDR3 protein: CASSLGGSGRITDTQYF

D gene: NA
V gene: TRBV6-5
clone size: NA
CDR3 protein: CASSYGSNNEKLFF

D gene: TRBD2
V gene: TRBV7-9
clone size: NA
CDR3 protein: CASSLMRLADNEQFF

D gene: TRBD1
V gene: TRBV14
clone size: NA
CDR3 protein: CASSLRQGRDETQYF

D gene: TRBD2
V gene: TRBV6-1
clone size: NA
CDR3 protein: CASSESRSGIRDEQFF

D gene: NA
V gene: TRBV2
clone size: NA
CDR3 protein: CASRAVSTIYF

D gene: TRBD2
V gene: TRBV6-4
clone size: many
CDR3 protein: CASSASPGGATDTQYF

D gene: NA
V gene: TRBV7-2
clone size: NA
CDR3 protein: CASSLQRVAPGELFF

D gene: TRBD2
V gene: TRBV7-2
clone size: NA
CDR3 protein: CASSWPLREDGTDTQYF

D gene: NA
V gene: TRBV27
clone size: NA
CDR3 protein: CASSPSDNNYEQYF

D gene: NA
V gene: TRBV4-1
clone size: NA
CDR3 protein: CASSQHNDGYTF

D gene: NA
V gene: TRBV20-1
clone size: few
CDR3 protein: CSARLTVKGGYTF

D gene: NA
V gene: TRBV10-3
clone size: NA
CDR3 protein: CAISADSFEGETQYF